The rows below give T cell receptor beta chains drawn from one sample of a study of cytomegalovirus exposure and HLA in healthy donors. Sequencing used immunoSEQ multiplex PCR; TCRdb keeps in-frame clones, though not all of them. This sample has roughly 180,000 clones, with roughly 9.5% found just once. Sequencing input: PBMCs. Source of these receptors: a woman under 40 in good health and CMV-seropositive. The CDR3 runs from the conserved cysteine through the conserved F or W. The D gene is left open where the match is weak. Clone size is not always given. Where it is, it says once, few, many or a class for expanded clones.

j_call v_call d_call clone_size cdr3_aa cdr3_nt
TRBJ2-7 TRBV19 TRBD1 few CASSVTGTGAYEQYF TGTGCCAGTAGTGTTACCGGGACAGGGGCCTACGAGCAGTACTTC
TRBJ2-5 TRBV11-2 - few CASSIQGRELVETQYF TGTGCCAGCAGCATACAGGGGCGGGAACTAGTTGAGACCCAGTACTTC
TRBJ2-3 TRBV27 TRBD2 few CASSRLAGGLDTQYF TGTGCCAGCAGCAGATTAGCGGGAGGTTTGGATACGCAGTATTTT
TRBJ2-1 TRBV29-1 - few CSAERGSGQFF TGCAGCGCTGAAAGAGGCAGCGGGCAGTTCTTC
TRBJ2-1 TRBV19 TRBD2 - CASSHYRTSGRLIDEQFF TGTGCCAGTAGTCACTACCGGACTAGCGGGAGATTAATCGATGAGCAGTTCTTC
TRBJ1-2 TRBV5-1 - - CASSLSEPNWGYTF TGCGCCAGCAGCTTGAGCGAACCTAACTGGGGCTACACCTTC
TRBJ2-1 TRBV30 - few CAWSVPMGRHLYNEQFF TGTGCCTGGAGTGTCCCCATGGGGCGACACCTCTACAATGAGCAGTTCTTC
TRBJ1-2 TRBV19 - few CASSMKGYSYGYTF TGTGCCAGTAGTATGAAAGGTTACAGCTATGGCTACACCTTC
TRBJ1-2 TRBV4-1 - few CASSQPGNYGYTF TGCGCCAGCAGCCAGCCAGGGAACTATGGCTACACCTTC
TRBJ2-3 TRBV9 - - CASSLYSGGGADTQYF TGTGCCAGCAGCCTCTATAGCGGCGGTGGGGCAGATACGCAGTATTTT
TRBJ2-2 TRBV19 TRBD1 - CASSIPGQGFVAGELFF TGTGCCAGTAGTATACCGGGACAGGGTTTTGTCGCCGGGGAGCTGTTTTTT
TRBJ1-6 TRBV15 - few CATSRVGTGKPLHF TGTGCCACCAGCAGAGTGGGAACAGGAAAACCCCTCCACTTT
TRBJ2-3 TRBV9 TRBD2 - CASSNRLAEGTDTQYF TGTGCCAGCAGCAATCGACTAGCGGAAGGCACAGATACGCAGTATTTT
TRBJ2-7 TRBV27 TRBD1 few CASSWDSEPYEQYF TGTGCCAGCAGCTGGGACAGCGAGCCCTACGAGCAGTACTTC
TRBJ2-5 TRBV19 - - CASIEGETQYF TGTGCCAGTATCGAGGGAGAGACCCAGTACTTC
TRBJ2-3 TRBV5-4 - - CASSLAGNTQYF TGTGCCAGCAGCCTCGCGGGCAATACGCAGTATTTT
TRBJ1-1 TRBV7-9 - few CASSLFAGAEAFF TGTGCCAGCAGCTTATTTGCGGGGGCTGAAGCTTTCTTT
TRBJ2-5 TRBV7-2 TRBD1 - CASSLQGQGRETQYF TGTGCCAGCAGCTTACAGGGACAGGGGCGAGAGACCCAGTACTTC
TRBJ1-1 TRBV7-9 TRBD1 - CASSWGQGSNTEAFF TGTGCCAGCAGCTGGGGACAGGGGTCGAACACTGAAGCTTTCTTT
TRBJ2-1 TRBV5-6 TRBD2 few CASSPRTSGAYNEQFF TGTGCCAGCAGTCCTCGGACTAGCGGGGCCTACAATGAGCAGTTCTTC
TRBJ2-7 TRBV4-1 TRBD1 - CASSQALPGQGVYEQYF TGCGCCAGCAGCCAAGCGTTACCGGGACAGGGAGTCTACGAGCAGTACTTC
TRBJ2-1 TRBV27 - few CASSLTAGYNEQFF TGTGCCAGCAGTTTAACGGCAGGGTACAATGAGCAGTTCTTC
TRBJ1-2 TRBV5-5 - - CASSLRANYGYTF TGTGCCAGCAGCTTGCGGGCTAACTATGGCTACACCTTC
TRBJ2-7 TRBV7-8 TRBD2 few CASSLKGTSPRNEQYF TGTGCCAGCAGCTTAAAAGGGACTAGCCCCCGGAACGAGCAGTACTTC
TRBJ2-6 TRBV19 - few CASSNLISRAAGANVLTF TGTGCCAGTAGTAACTTGATAAGTAGAGCGGCTGGGGCCAACGTCCTGACTTTC
TRBJ2-1 TRBV30 TRBD1 - CARSQGVSEQFF TGTGCCCGATCCCAGGGGGTCAGTGAGCAGTTCTTC
TRBJ2-7 TRBV18 TRBD2 - CASSPIGSGRTISYEQYF TGTGCCAGCTCACCAATCGGTAGCGGGAGGACGATCTCCTACGAGCAGTACTTC
TRBJ1-2 TRBV9 - once CASSVGPTTNYGYTF TGTGCCAGCAGCGTGGGGCCGACGACTAACTATGGCTACACCTTC
TRBJ2-2 TRBV6-4 TRBD1 few CASSDSRQGRIGELFF TGTGCCAGCAGTGACTCGAGACAGGGGAGAATCGGGGAGCTGTTTTTT
TRBJ2-3 TRBV15 - - CATSVRRFRGSTQYF TGTGCCACCAGCGTACGACGGTTTCGGGGAAGTACGCAGTATTTT